This TCR beta chain was captured in a study of shared clonotypes between healthy human individuals. Notes on the study in general: Despite large depth, sorted-subset datasets appeared incompletely sequenced.

V was trimmed by 6 bases and J by 3 bases, leaving 15 bases between them. The CDR3 consists of 14 residues. CDR1 and CDR2 from the germline V gene are MNHNS and SASEGT. Authors' analysis steps: Junction-only immunoSEQ data arrived without quality scores, meaning filtering differed. Sequencing used immunoSEQ multiplex PCR; TCRdb keeps in-frame clones, though not all of them. That table furnishes V, J and clone size, whereas the DNA furnished D and trimming. The table includes 2 million to 2.5 million clones, over 90% detected once. To note about this clone: Its matching antigen is unknown.

The material sequenced was naive CD4+ T cells from PBMCs. Noted subset: CD45RA+ positively selected. The chain combines TRBV6-1 with TRBJ2-7; tentative D call: TRBD1 (7 bases). This TCR was sampled from a young man in good health. Some clones in this sample may be carry-over from other donors' samples. The CDR3 loop reads CASSRQGLFYEQYF. The CDR3 DNA reads as TGTGCCAGCAGCCGACAGGGACTCTTCTACGAGCAGTACTTC.